This TCR beta chain came from a study of cytomegalovirus exposure and HLA in healthy donors. Study-level results: In a later analysis, DRB1 alleles had the most associated TCRs; HLA-C alleles the fewest. Cytomegalovirus-associated TCR beta chains were listed, numbering roughly 150. Sequences of the TCR beta chain were said to predict the HLA-A and HLA-B alleles of most subjects accurately.

The germline gives CDR1 SNHLY, CDR2 FYNNEI. The CDR3 is made up of 14 amino acids. The V gene end was trimmed by 10 bases and the J gene end by 3 bases; junction bases not matched to a gene: 4. In nominal health when sampled, donors likely had unrecorded immune exposures nonetheless. The PCR had 60 Vbeta and 13 Jbeta primers. Using immunoSEQ multiplex PCR, the repertoire was profiled, and TCRdb retains in-frame clones only, with some absent. This table has about 130,000 clones, around four fifths appearing once. As regards this clone: Its antigen is unidentified.

The genes are TRBV2 and TRBJ2-2; 11 nucleotides agree with TRBD2. Sequencing input: PBMCs. The sequence came from a boy between 10 and 17 years old in good health and CMV-seronegative. CDR3 sequence: CAIRTSGYTGELFF. CDR3 nucleotide sequence: TGTGCCATCCGGACTAGCGGGTACACCGGGGAGCTGTTTTTT.